The 20 T cell receptor beta chains below all came from one sample that was sequenced in a study of blood T cell repertoires in COVID-19. Profiling relied on immunoSEQ multiplex PCR, and the TCRdb table lists in-frame clones only, not all of them. Counted here are some 150,000 clones, about 80% occurring once; the ten biggest clones make up approximately 2.4%. The sequencing sample was made of peripheral blood. Every receptor here comes from a human donor with acute or convalescent COVID-19. The donor label of this sample is uncertain.

The chain combines TRBV27 with TRBJ2-6, with TRBD2 as a possible D gene (6 bases). The CDR3 covers 16 residues. V was cut by 4 bases and J by 2 bases, with 12 bases left in between. The germline gives CDR1 MNHEY, CDR2 SMNVEV (reference sequence). CDR3 bases: TGTGCCAGCAGTTCTGCGGGGATCCCTGGGGCCAACGTCCTGACTTTC. It translates to CASSSAGIPGANVLTF. Based on the CDR3 plus reference TRBV27 and TRBJ2-6, the full variable domain is EAQVTQNPRYLITVTGKKLTVTCSQNMNHEYMSWYRQDPGLGLRQIYYSMNVEVTDKGDVPEGYKVSRKEKRNFPLILESPSPNQTSLYFCASSSAGIPGANVLTFGAGSRLTVL.

V is TRBV9 and J is TRBJ1-3; TRBD1 matches 7 bases. The CDR3 extends over 15 amino acids. With V trimmed by 2 bases and J by 4 bases, 6 bases remained unmatched. The V gene's germline CDR1 is SGDLS and CDR2 YYNGEE. The CDR3 is CASSVGTGVGNTIYF. In nucleotides, the CDR3 is TGTGCCAGCAGCGTGGGAACAGGGGTGGGAAACACCATATATTTT. The full variable domain, completed using reference TRBV9 and TRBJ1-3, is DSGVTQTPKHLITATGQRVTLRCSPRSGDLSVYWYQQSLDQGLQFLIQYYNGEERAKGNILERFSAQQFPDLHSELNLSSLELGDSALYFCASSVGTGVGNTIYFGEGSWLTVV.

The DNA for the CDR3 is TGTGCCAGCAGCCCCGTGGGAGGGGCGCGGACTGAAGCTTTCTTT. Translating gives CASSPVGGARTEAFF. This rearrangement joins TRBV3-1 (or the pseudogene TRBV3-2) to TRBJ1-1, with TRBD1 as a possible D gene (5 bases). The V end was cut by 4 bases, the J end by 5 bases, with 17 bases between. The germline V gene encodes CDR1 LGHDT and CDR2 YNNKEL (reference sequence). The CDR3 is made up of 15 amino acids.

The chain employs TRBV30 and TRBJ1-2; 8 nucleotides agree with TRBD1. Germline lookup yields CDR1 GTSNPN and CDR2 SVGIG (reference sequence). J gave up 8 bases and V 0 bases, and 8 bases lay outside the gene matches. CDR3 length: 14 amino acids. DNA of the CDR3: TGTGCCTGGAGTGTACTCCAGGGGGCGATGGGCTACACCTTC. Protein: CAWSVLQGAMGYTF.

The V gene is TRBV5-1, the J gene TRBJ2-1; the D gene is possibly TRBD2 (6 bases). The CDR3 totals 13 residues. Germline CDR1 and CDR2: SGHRS and YFSETQ. Trimming removed 0 bases from V and 12 bases from J, with 13 bases in between. The chain's CDR3 is CASSLDVLEGQFF. CDR3 sequence (DNA): TGCGCCAGCAGCTTGGACGTCCTGGAGGGGCAGTTCTTC.

This clone was seen once. The V and J genes are TRBV5-4 and TRBJ2-1, with TRBD2 matching 9 bases. The CDR3 runs to 14 residues. Germline CDR1 SGHNT, CDR2 YYREEE (reference sequence). The V gene end was trimmed by 5 bases and the J gene end by 5 bases; junction bases not matched to a gene: 5. CDR3 DNA sequence: TGTGCCAGCAGGCCGACTAGCGGACACAATGAGCAGTTCTTC. Translating gives CASRPTSGHNEQFF.

The rearrangement links TRBV10-3 to TRBJ2-1; 13 bases fit TRBD2. V was pared by 6 bases and J by 6 bases, with 2 bases of the junction left unmatched. The CDR3 runs 14 residues. The germline CDR1 and CDR2 sequences are ENHRY and SYGVKD. The CDR3 bases are TGTGCCATCAGAGGGACTAGCGGGATCAATGAGCAGTTCTTC. Amino acids: CAIRGTSGINEQFF.

J is TRBJ2-7 and V is TRBV27, with D possibly TRBD1 on 10 matching bases. CDR3 length: 17 amino acids. Between the trimmed V and J ends, which lost 7 bases and 3 bases, there was a span of 25 bases. CDR1 is MNHEY, CDR2 SMNVEV, per germline (reference sequence). DNA for the CDR3: TGTGCCAGCACTATTTACGCTAGCGGGACAGGGGTCTACGAGCAGTACTTC. Its translation: CASTIYASGTGVYEQYF.

This sequence joins TRBV6-6 and TRBJ2-7; 10 bases align to TRBD2. This CDR3 comprises 14 residues. Germline values: CDR1 MNHNY, CDR2 SVGAGI (reference sequence). The V gene end was trimmed by 7 bases and the J gene end by 3 bases; junction bases not matched to a gene: 6. The CDR3 here is CASNLSGRDYEQYF. The CDR3 nucleotides are TGTGCCAGCAACCTCAGCGGGAGGGACTACGAGCAGTACTTC.

This clone was seen more than once but under ten times. J is TRBJ1-2 and V is TRBV19; tentatively, D is TRBD1 (5 bases). CDR1 is LNHDA, CDR2 SQIVND, per germline (reference sequence). This CDR3 region has 15 residues. The V end lost 5 bases, the J end lost 6 bases, and 19 bases lay between the germline ends. This CDR3 is CASSFPGHPRDGYTF. Written as DNA, the CDR3 is TGTGCCAGTAGTTTCCCCGGACACCCTAGGGATGGCTACACCTTC.

This chain links TRBV5-4 with TRBJ2-3; D is perhaps TRBD1 (6 bases). The CDR3 covers 16 residues. Deletions cut 3 bases from V and 4 bases from J, with 18 bases between. Germline CDR1 and CDR2: SGHNT and YYREEE (reference sequence). This CDR3 reads CASSYNPLQGPDTQYF. The CDR3 region has the DNA TGTGCCAGCAGCTACAATCCCCTACAGGGCCCAGATACGCAGTATTTT.

The rearrangement joins TRBV21-1 to TRBJ1-1. TRBV21-1 is annotated as a pseudogene. The CDR3 is 14 amino acids. The CDR3 loop reads CASSKNPGLTEAFF. Here the CDR3 DNA reads TGTGCCAGCAGCAAAAACCCGGGACTGACTGAAGCTTTCTTT.

This clone has only one observation. This rearrangement joins TRBV30 to TRBJ2-3; D gene unclear. CDR3 length equals 15 residues. Germline V gives CDR1 GTSNPN, CDR2 SVGIG (reference sequence). Between the trimmed V and J ends, which lost 1 base and 5 bases, there was a span of 16 bases. The CDR3 loop reads CAWSGAFGPGDTQYF. The CDR3 DNA reads TGTGCCTGGAGTGGGGCCTTCGGCCCCGGAGATACGCAGTATTTT. The complete variable domain, with remaining parts taken from reference TRBV30 and TRBJ2-3, reads SQTIHQWPATLVQPVGSPLSLECTVEGTSNPNLYWYRQAAGRGLQLLFYSVGIGQISSEVPQNLSASRPQDRQFILSSKKLLLSDSGFYLCAWSGAFGPGDTQYFGPGTRLTVL.

This clone came up a few times. This chain joins TRBV19 and TRBJ1-2, with TRBD1 matching 7 bases. Germline V lookup: CDR1 LNHDA, CDR2 SQIVND (reference sequence). The CDR3 covers 15 residues. The trim removed 7 bases at V and 2 bases at J, leaving 10 bases unmatched. The CDR3 DNA sequence: TGTGCCAGTACCCTTCACAGGGGACAAAACTATGGCTACACCTTC. Encoded protein: CASTLHRGQNYGYTF.

The genes are TRBV5-1 and TRBJ1-1; D may be TRBD1 (6 bases). V was pared by 0 bases and J by 1 base, with 7 bases between. The CDR3 contains 14 residues. Germline CDR1 is SGHRS and CDR2 is YFSETQ. CDR3 protein: CASSLVGANTEAFF. The CDR3 DNA reads as TGCGCCAGCAGCTTGGTGGGGGCGAACACTGAAGCTTTCTTT.

V is TRBV5-1 and J is TRBJ2-2, with D perhaps TRBD2 (5 bases). The germline CDR1 and CDR2 sequences are SGHRS and YFSETQ. V gave up 5 bases and J gave up 3 bases, with 11 bases separating them. The CDR3 spans 14 residues. The CDR3 DNA follows: TGCGCCAGCAGTGAGGGTATGGACACCGGGGAGCTGTTTTTT. It is translated as CASSEGMDTGELFF.

The CDR3 sequence: CASSPRTGSNTEAFF. The CDR3 bases are TGTGCCAGCAGCCCGCGGACAGGGTCGAACACTGAAGCTTTCTTT. The V call is TRBV11-2, the J call TRBJ1-1; 8 bases line up with TRBD1. Germline values: CDR1 SGHAT, CDR2 FQNNGV. J was trimmed by 1 base and V by 5 bases; bases with no gene match: 6. This CDR3 region has 15 residues.

This clone is a singleton in its sample. The chain combines TRBV5-6 with TRBJ2-1; the match to TRBD2 covers 11 bases. The CDR3 covers 15 residues. CDR1 and CDR2 from the germline V gene are SGHDT and YYEEEE. After removal of 3 bases from V and 4 bases from J, the junction contained 3 bases not matched to a gene. The CDR3 DNA is TGTGCCAGCAGCTCCGGGACTAGCGGTTACAATGAGCAGTTCTTC. Translated: CASSSGTSGYNEQFF. Variable domain in full (rest from reference TRBV5-6 and TRBJ2-1): DAGVTQSPTHLIKTRGQQVTLRCSPKSGHDTVSWYQQALGQGPQFIFQYYEEEERQRGNFPDRFSGHQFPNYSSELNVNALLLGDSALYLCASSSGTSGYNEQFFGPGTRLTVL.

The chain couples TRBV29-1 to TRBJ2-7; 9 nucleotides match TRBD1. Trimming at V came to 7 bases and at J to 2 bases, leaving 3 bases not matched to a gene. CDR1 and CDR2 from the germline V gene are SQVTM and ANQGSEA. The CDR3 is 12 amino acids. CDR3 sequence (DNA): TGCAGCGCTCGACAGGGGGCCTACGAGCAGTACTTC. Its translation is CSARQGAYEQYF.

This chain joins TRBV27 and TRBJ1-6; 8 bases match TRBD1. Germline trimming cut 5 bases from V and 5 bases from J; bases unmatched to any gene: 5. The CDR3 length is 15 residues. In germline, CDR1 is MNHEY, CDR2 SMNVEV (reference sequence). The CDR3 here is CASSPNRGNNSPLHF. The CDR3 DNA follows: TGTGCCAGCAGTCCCAACAGGGGGAATAATTCACCCCTCCACTTT.